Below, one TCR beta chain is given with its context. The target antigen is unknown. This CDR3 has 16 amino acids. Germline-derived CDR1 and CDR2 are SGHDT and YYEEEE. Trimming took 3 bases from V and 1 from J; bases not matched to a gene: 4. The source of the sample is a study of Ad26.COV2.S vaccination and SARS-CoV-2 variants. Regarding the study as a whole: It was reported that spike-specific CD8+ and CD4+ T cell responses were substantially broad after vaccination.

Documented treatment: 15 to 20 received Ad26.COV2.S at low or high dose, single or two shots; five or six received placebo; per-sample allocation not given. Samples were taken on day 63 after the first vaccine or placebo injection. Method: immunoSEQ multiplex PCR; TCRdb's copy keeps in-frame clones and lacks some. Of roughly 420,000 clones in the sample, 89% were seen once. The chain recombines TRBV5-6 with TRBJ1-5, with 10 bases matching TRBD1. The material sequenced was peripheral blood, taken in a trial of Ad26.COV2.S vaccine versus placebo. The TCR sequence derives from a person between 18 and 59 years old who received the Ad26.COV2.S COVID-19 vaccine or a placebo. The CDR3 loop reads CASSYRDRGSNQPQHF. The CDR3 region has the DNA TGTGCCAGCAGCTATAGGGACAGGGGAAGCAATCAGCCCCAGCATTTT.